This T cell receptor beta chain was identified in a study of control samples from healthy donors and cancer patients. Trimming removed 7 bases at V and 0 bases at J, with 16 bases between. Germline assignment: CDR1 LNHDA and CDR2 SQIVND (reference sequence). CDR3 size: 16 residues. Sequencing used immunoSEQ multiplex PCR; TCRdb keeps in-frame clones, though not all of them. This sample has some 150,000 clones, with over 85% found just once. Sequencing used blood. The V call is TRBV19, the J call TRBJ1-3, with D tentatively TRBD1 (5 bases). The TCR originated in a man in his fifties in good health. Written as DNA, the CDR3 is TGTGCCAGTACCTCCCCCAGGGCTAGCTCTGGAAACACCATATATTTT. It yields the protein CASTSPRASSGNTIYF.